The rows below give T cell receptor beta chains drawn from one sample of a study of spatial heterogeneity in lung cancer. TCRdb reprocessed the 5' RACE reads with MiXCR, giving one entry per CDR3 protein. Found here are around 5,000 distinct CDR3 sequences, about 29% of them singletons; the top ten hold approximately 26%. Sample: lung tumor tissue, taken at surgery. Source of these receptors: a female donor with early-stage non-small cell lung cancer. The CDR3 runs from the conserved cysteine through the conserved F or W. The D gene is left open where the match is weak. The size entry is marked missing in some rows and otherwise reads once, few, many or a size class.

cdr3_aa,cdr3_nt,d_call,j_call,v_call,clone_size,cdr3_length
CASSYLFTGELFF,TGTGCCAGCAGTTACTTGTTCACCGGGGAGCTGTTTTTT,-,TRBJ2-2,TRBV6-6,many,13
CASSYIGTRVDEQFF,TGTGCCAGCAGTTACATTGGGACTAGGGTCGATGAGCAGTTCTTC,TRBD2,TRBJ2-1,TRBV6-5,-,15
CSARGRQGMKETQYF,TGCAGTGCTAGAGGCCGACAGGGGATGAAAGAGACCCAGTACTTC,TRBD1,TRBJ2-5,TRBV20-1,many,15
CSARDLGERTDTQYF,TGCAGTGCTAGAGATCTAGGGGAGAGGACAGATACGCAGTATTTT,-,TRBJ2-3,TRBV20-1,many,15
CAISQDRGYQETQYF,TGTGCCATCAGCCAAGACAGGGGGTACCAAGAGACCCAGTACTTC,TRBD1,TRBJ2-5,TRBV10-3,-,15
CASSLSGGNEKLFF,TGTGCCAGCAGTTTATCGGGGGGAAACGAAAAACTGTTTTTT,-,TRBJ1-4,TRBV28,-,14
CSATRLGEQYF,TGCAGTGCCACTAGGCTGGGGGAGCAGTACTTC,-,TRBJ2-7,TRBV20-1,medium-sized,11
CASSLGQGFAEAFF,TGCGCCAGCAGCCTAGGACAGGGGTTCGCTGAAGCTTTCTTT,TRBD1,TRBJ1-1,TRBV5-1,few,14
CSVEDWSQAPLSGANVLTF,TGCAGCGTTGAAGATTGGTCGCAGGCACCTCTCTCTGGGGCCAACGTCCTGACTTTC,-,TRBJ2-6,TRBV29-1,-,19
CSARKIAGGSYNEQFF,TGCAGTGCTCGCAAAATAGCGGGAGGATCCTACAATGAGCAGTTCTTC,TRBD2,TRBJ2-1,TRBV20-1,-,16
CASSGTGGTGELFF,TGTGCCAGCAGTGGGACAGGGGGAACCGGGGAGCTGTTTTTT,TRBD1,TRBJ2-2,TRBV27,many,14
CASSLRRSSYEQYF,TGTGCCAGCAGTTTACGGCGGAGCTCCTACGAGCAGTACTTC,-,TRBJ2-7,TRBV12-3/TRBV12-4,medium-sized,14
CASSFPGNTEAFF,TGTGCCAGCAGCTTTCCGGGGAACACTGAAGCTTTCTTT,-,TRBJ1-1,TRBV7-9,-,13
CAISAQGGGATDTQYF,TGTGCCATCAGTGCCCAAGGAGGGGGGGCCACAGATACGCAGTATTTT,-,TRBJ2-3,TRBV10-3,medium-sized,16
CASSQDGQGVETQYF,TGCGCCAGCAGCCAAGATGGGCAGGGTGTGGAGACGCAGTATTTT,-,TRBJ2-3,TRBV4-3,-,15
CASSLELAVSEQFF,TGTGCCAGCAGCTTGGAACTAGCGGTTAGCGAGCAGTTCTTC,TRBD2,TRBJ2-1,TRBV5-8,many,14
CSASSSGGANEQFF,TGCAGTGCTAGTTCCAGCGGGGGGGCCAATGAGCAGTTCTTC,TRBD2,TRBJ2-1,TRBV20-1,large,14
CSVADEPFYNEQFF,TGCAGCGTTGCCGACGAACCTTTCTACAATGAGCAGTTCTTC,-,TRBJ2-1,TRBV29-1,-,14
CASSFEPGPSF,TGTGCCAGCAGCTTTGAGCCAGGTCCCTCCTTC,-,TRBJ1-2,TRBV11-2,-,11
CASSETSGGFRDTQYF,TGTGCCAGCAGCGAAACTAGCGGGGGGTTCAGAGATACGCAGTATTTT,TRBD2,TRBJ2-3,TRBV7-8,many,16
CASSKAKLRSGPYEQYF,TGTGCCAGCAGCAAAGCGAAACTTCGGAGCGGACCCTACGAGCAGTACTTC,-,TRBJ2-7,TRBV21-1,once,17
CSGPTSGGASTQYF,TGCAGTGGACCTACTAGCGGGGGGGCCTCTACGCAGTATTTT,TRBD2,TRBJ2-3,TRBV20-1,many,14
CASSVSGTGGFEAEAFF,TGTGCCAGCAGCGTCTCCGGGACAGGGGGCTTCGAAGCTGAAGCTTTCTTT,TRBD1,TRBJ1-1,TRBV5-6,medium-sized,17